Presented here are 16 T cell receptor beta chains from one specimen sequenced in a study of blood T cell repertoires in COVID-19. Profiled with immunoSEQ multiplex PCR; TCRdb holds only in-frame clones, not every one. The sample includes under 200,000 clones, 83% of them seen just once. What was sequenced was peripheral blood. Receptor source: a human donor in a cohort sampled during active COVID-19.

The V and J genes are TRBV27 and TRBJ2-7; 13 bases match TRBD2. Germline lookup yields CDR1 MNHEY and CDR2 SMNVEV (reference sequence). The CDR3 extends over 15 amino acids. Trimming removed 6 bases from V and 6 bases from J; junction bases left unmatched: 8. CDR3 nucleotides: TGTGCCAGCAGGGCTGGGACTAGCGGGACCTCCGAGCAGTACTTC. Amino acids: CASRAGTSGTSEQYF.

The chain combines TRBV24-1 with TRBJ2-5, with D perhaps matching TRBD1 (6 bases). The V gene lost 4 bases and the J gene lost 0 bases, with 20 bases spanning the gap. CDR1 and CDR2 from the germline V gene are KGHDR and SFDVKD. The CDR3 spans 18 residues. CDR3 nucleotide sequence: TGTGCCACCAGTGACTCCCGCGCCGGGACATTGTACCAAGAGACCCAGTACTTC. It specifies CATSDSRAGTLYQETQYF.

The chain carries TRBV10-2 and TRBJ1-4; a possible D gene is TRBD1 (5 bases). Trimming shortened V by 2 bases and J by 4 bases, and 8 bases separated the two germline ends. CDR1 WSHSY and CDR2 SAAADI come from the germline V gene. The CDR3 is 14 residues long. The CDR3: CASSEKDINEKLFF. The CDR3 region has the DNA TGCGCCAGCAGTGAGAAGGACATTAATGAAAAACTGTTTTTT.

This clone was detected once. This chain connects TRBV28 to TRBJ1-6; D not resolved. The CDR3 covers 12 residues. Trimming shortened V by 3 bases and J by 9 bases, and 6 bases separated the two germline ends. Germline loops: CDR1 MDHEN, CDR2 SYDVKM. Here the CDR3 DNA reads TGTGCCAGCAGTTTGCGGAGTTCACCCCTCCACTTT. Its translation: CASSLRSSPLHF.

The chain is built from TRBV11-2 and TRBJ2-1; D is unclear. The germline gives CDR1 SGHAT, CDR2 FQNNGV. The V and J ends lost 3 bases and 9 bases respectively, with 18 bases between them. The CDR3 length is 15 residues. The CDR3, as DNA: TGTGCCAGCAGCTTCGGAACAGCCCTAAGTGGTGAGCAGTTCTTC. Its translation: CASSFGTALSGEQFF.

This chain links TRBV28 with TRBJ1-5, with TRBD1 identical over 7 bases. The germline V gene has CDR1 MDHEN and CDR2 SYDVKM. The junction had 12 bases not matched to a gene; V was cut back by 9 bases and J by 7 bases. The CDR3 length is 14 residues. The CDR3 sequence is CASIAPGGLQPQHF. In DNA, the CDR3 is TGTGCCAGTATCGCCCCAGGGGGTTTACAGCCCCAGCATTTT.

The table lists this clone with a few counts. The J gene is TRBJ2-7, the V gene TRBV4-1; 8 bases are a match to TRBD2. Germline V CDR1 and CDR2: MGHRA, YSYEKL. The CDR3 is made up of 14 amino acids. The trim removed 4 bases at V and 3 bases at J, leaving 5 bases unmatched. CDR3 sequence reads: CASSPAGGYYEQYF. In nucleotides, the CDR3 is TGCGCCAGCAGCCCCGCGGGGGGATACTACGAGCAGTACTTC.

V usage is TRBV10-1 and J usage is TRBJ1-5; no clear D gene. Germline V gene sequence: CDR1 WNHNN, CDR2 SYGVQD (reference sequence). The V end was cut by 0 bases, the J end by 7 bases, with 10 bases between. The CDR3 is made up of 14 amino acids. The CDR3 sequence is CASSESSDGQPQHF. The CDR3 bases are TGCGCCAGCAGTGAGTCAAGCGACGGGCAGCCCCAGCATTTT.

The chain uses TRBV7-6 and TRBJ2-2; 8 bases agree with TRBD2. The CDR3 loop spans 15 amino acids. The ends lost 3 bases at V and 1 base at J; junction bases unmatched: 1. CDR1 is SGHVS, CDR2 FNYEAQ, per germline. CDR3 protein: CASSFSGVNTGELFF. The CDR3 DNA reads TGTGCCAGCAGCTTTAGCGGGGTGAACACCGGGGAGCTGTTTTTT.

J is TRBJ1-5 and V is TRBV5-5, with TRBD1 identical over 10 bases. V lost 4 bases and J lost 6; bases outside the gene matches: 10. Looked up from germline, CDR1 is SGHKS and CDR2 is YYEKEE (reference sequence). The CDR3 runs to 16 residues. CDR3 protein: CASSPVPGQGSQPQHF. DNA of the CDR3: TGTGCCAGCAGCCCTGTCCCGGGACAGGGGAGTCAGCCCCAGCATTTT.

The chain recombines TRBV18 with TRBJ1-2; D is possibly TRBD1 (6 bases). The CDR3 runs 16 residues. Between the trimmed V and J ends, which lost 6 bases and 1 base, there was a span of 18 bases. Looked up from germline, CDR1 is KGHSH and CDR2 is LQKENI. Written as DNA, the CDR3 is TGTGCCAGCTCCCCCTCCGGGACAAAGAATAACTATGGCTACACCTTC. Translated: CASSPSGTKNNYGYTF.

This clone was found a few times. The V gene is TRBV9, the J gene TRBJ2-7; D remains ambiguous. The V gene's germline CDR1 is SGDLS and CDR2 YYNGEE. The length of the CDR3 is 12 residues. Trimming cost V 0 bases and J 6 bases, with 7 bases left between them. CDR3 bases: TGTGCCAGCAGCGTAGGTTGGGCCGAGCAGTACTTC. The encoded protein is CASSVGWAEQYF.

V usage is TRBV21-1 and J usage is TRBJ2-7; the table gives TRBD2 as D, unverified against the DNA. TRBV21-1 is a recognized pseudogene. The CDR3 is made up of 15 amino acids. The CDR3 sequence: CASSKGRRSSYEQYF. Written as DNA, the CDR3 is TGTGCCAGCAGCAAAGGGAGGCGGAGCTCCTACGAGCAGTACTTC.

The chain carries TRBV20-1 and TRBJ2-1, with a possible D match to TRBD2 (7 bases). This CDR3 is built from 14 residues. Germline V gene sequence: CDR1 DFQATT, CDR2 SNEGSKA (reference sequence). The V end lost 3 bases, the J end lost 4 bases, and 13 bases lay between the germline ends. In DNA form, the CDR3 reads TGCAGTGCTAGTAGGGGGGGCGTGTACAATGAGCAGTTCTTC. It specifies CSASRGGVYNEQFF.

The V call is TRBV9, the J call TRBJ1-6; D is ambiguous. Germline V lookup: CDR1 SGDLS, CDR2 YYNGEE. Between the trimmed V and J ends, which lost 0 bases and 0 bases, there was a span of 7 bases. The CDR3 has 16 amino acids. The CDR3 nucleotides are TGTGCCAGCAGCGTAGACCCGGGCTCCTATAATTCACCCCTCCACTTT. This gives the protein CASSVDPGSYNSPLHF.

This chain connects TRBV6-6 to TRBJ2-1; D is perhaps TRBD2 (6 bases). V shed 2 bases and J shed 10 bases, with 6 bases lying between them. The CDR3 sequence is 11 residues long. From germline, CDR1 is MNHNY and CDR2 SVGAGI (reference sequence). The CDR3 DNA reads TGTGCCAGCAGTTACGGGGGGGAGCAGTTCTTC. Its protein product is CASSYGGEQFF.